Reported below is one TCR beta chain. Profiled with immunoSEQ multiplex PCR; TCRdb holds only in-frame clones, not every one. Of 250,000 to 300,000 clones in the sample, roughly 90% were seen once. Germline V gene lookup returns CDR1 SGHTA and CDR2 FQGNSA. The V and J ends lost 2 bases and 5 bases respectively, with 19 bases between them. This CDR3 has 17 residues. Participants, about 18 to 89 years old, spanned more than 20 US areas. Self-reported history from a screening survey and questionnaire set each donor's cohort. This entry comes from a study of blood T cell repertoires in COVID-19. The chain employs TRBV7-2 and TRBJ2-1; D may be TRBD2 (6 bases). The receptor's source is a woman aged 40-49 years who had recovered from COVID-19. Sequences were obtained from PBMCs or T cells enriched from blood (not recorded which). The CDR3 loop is CASSLSPPGLANNEQFF. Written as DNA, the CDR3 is TGTGCCAGCAGCTTATCGCCACCGGGGCTAGCGAACAATGAGCAGTTCTTC.